The 31 T cell receptor beta chains in this list originate from one sample, sequenced in a study of molecular identifiers for immune sequencing clone quantification. TCRdb used MiXCR to reprocess the PCR reads, holding one entry per CDR3 protein. The sample has some 88,000 distinct CDR3 sequences; 20% to 25% are singletons. Sequenced sample: naive CD8+ T cells from blood, with Jurkat cell RNA spiked in. Sample subset: FACS-sorted CD8+CD4-CCR7+CD45RA+ naive T cells. The receptors were gathered from a human donor in good health. Some libraries in this study had Jurkat cell RNA spiked in.

This clonotype has just a few counts. This CDR3 reads CASSVRGLDGELFF. CDR3 bases: TGTGCCAGCAGCGTCAGGGGGCTCGACGGGGAGCTGTTTTTT. This chain joins TRBV7-9 and TRBJ2-2; TRBD1 aligns across 8 bases. The germline V gene encodes CDR1 SEHNR and CDR2 FQNEAQ (reference sequence). The CDR3 is 14 amino acids. V was pared by 5 bases and J by 7 bases, with 6 bases of the junction left unmatched.

This clonotype was seen a handful of times. The genes are TRBV19 and TRBJ1-2; D is ambiguous. Trimming stripped 3 bases from V and 7 bases from J, with 6 bases between. The CDR3 covers 11 residues. CDR1 is LNHDA and CDR2 is SQIVND in the germline V gene (reference sequence). The CDR3 spells CASSISAGYTF. DNA for the CDR3: TGTGCCAGTAGTATCTCCGCTGGCTACACCTTC. Looking up the rest from reference TRBV19 and TRBJ1-2 gives the full variable domain: DGGITQSPKYLFRKEGQNVTLSCEQNLNHDAMYWYRQDPGQGLRLIYYSQIVNDFQKGDIAEGYSVSREKKESFPLTVTSAQKNPTAFYLCASSISAGYTFGSGTRLTVV.

This clonotype was seen more than once but under ten times. The chain employs TRBV6-5 and TRBJ2-1; 14 nucleotides line up with TRBD2. This CDR3 has 16 amino acids. Trimming cost V 4 bases and J 9 bases; bases outside gene matches: 8. CDR1 MNHEY and CDR2 SVGAGI come from the germline V gene. In DNA, the CDR3 is TGTGCCAGCAGTTCCATGACTAGCGGGAGGGCAGGTGAGCAGTTCTTC. It specifies CASSSMTSGRAGEQFF.

This clonotype has a count of ten or more. The chain recombines TRBV27 with TRBJ2-1, with TRBD2 as a possible D gene (6 bases). V shed 1 base and J shed 2 bases, with 9 bases lying between them. This CDR3 comprises 15 residues. Per the germline V gene, CDR1 is MNHEY and CDR2 is SMNVEV (reference sequence). In DNA, the CDR3 is TGTGCCAGCAGTTTATTTGGCGGGACCTACAATGAGCAGTTCTTC. Translation gives CASSLFGGTYNEQFF.

In this sample, this clonotype turned up many times. The rearrangement joins TRBV7-6 to TRBJ1-3, with D unresolved. Germline V CDR1 and CDR2: SGHVS, FNYEAQ. Trimming took off 5 bases at V and 8 bases at J, with 16 bases between the two ends. This CDR3 region has 14 residues. Written as DNA, the CDR3 is TGTGCCAGCAGCCCAGAGGCCCCCGGATACACCATATATTTT. Protein: CASSPEAPGYTIYF.

This clonotype was counted only a few times. The CDR3 loop is CASTEETGTLKNIQYF. CDR3 sequence (DNA): TGTGCCAGCACCGAAGAAACCGGGACACTGAAAAACATTCAGTACTTC. The V and J genes are TRBV7-8 and TRBJ2-4; tentative D call: TRBD1 (6 bases). Germline CDR1 SGHVS, CDR2 FQNEAQ. The V end was cut by 7 bases, the J end by 4 bases, with 20 bases between. The CDR3 extends over 16 amino acids.

This clonotype was counted many times. The rearrangement links TRBV9 to TRBJ2-3, with TRBD2 as a possible D gene (6 bases). This CDR3 has 16 amino acids. The germline CDR1 and CDR2 sequences are SGDLS and YYNGEE. The germline V and J ends were trimmed by 2 bases and 5 bases, with 18 bases remaining between them. The CDR3 bases are TGTGCCAGCAGCGTCGGGGCTAGCGCCAAGGGAGATACGCAGTATTTT. This encodes CASSVGASAKGDTQYF.

This clonotype was counted at least ten times. The chain employs TRBV6-5 and TRBJ2-7; D may be TRBD1 (5 bases). V lost 2 bases and J lost 2, with 10 bases in between. The germline gives CDR1 MNHEY, CDR2 SVGAGI. The CDR3 loop spans 14 amino acids. CDR3 coding DNA: TGTGCCAGCAGTTACGGGCAGGGAACCTACGAGCAGTACTTC. This encodes CASSYGQGTYEQYF.

In this sample, this clonotype turned up many times. The chain carries TRBV13 and TRBJ2-3; 8 nucleotides line up with TRBD2. V lost 2 bases and J lost 2; bases outside the gene matches: 3. This CDR3 has 15 amino acids. CDR1 and CDR2 (germline): PRHDT, FYEKMQ (reference sequence). The CDR3 reads CASSLWREATDTQYF. CDR3 DNA sequence: TGTGCCAGCAGCTTATGGCGGGAGGCCACAGATACGCAGTATTTT.

This clonotype was seen a handful of times. The V call is TRBV9, the J call TRBJ1-6, with D perhaps matching TRBD1 (6 bases). CDR1 and CDR2 from the germline V gene are SGDLS and YYNGEE. V dropped 4 bases and J dropped 9 bases, with 20 bases sitting between them. The CDR3 loop spans 16 amino acids. Here the CDR3 reads CASSPGEPLQGSPLHF. CDR3 DNA: TGTGCCAGCAGCCCAGGGGAGCCCCTGCAAGGTTCACCCCTCCACTTT.

On this clonotype itself: One base away lies a much larger clone, so this may be a sequencing read error. The chain carries TRBV19 and TRBJ2-3; D perhaps matches TRBD2 (7 bases). The germline V gene encodes CDR1 LNHDA and CDR2 SQIVND (reference sequence). The CDR3 covers 15 residues. This CDR3 reads CASSIGAGAGDAQYF. CDR3 in DNA: TGTGCCAGTAGTATAGGGGCGGGGGCCGGAGATGCGCAGTATTTT.

The chain is built from TRBV19 and TRBJ2-1; TRBD1 matches at 8 bases. CDR3 length equals 13 residues. V shed 8 bases, J shed 7 bases, and the junction held 7 bases outside the gene matches. Germline CDR1 is LNHDA and CDR2 is SQIVND (reference sequence). The CDR3 is CASSTGGRNEQFF. CDR3 nucleotides: TGTGCCAGTTCTACAGGGGGACGAAATGAGCAGTTCTTC.

This clonotype turned up a few times. The chain has TRBV7-9 and TRBJ2-1; D gene uncertain. CDR1 is SEHNR and CDR2 is FQNEAQ in the germline V gene (reference sequence). V was clipped by 6 bases and J by 6 bases, with 15 bases between them. This CDR3 is 14 amino acids long. In DNA, the CDR3 is TGTGCCAGCAGTTCCCTGACTGTCCTCAATGAGCAGTTCTTC. Translation: CASSSLTVLNEQFF.

This clonotype showed up many times. V is TRBV4-3 and J is TRBJ2-3; 16 bases line up with TRBD2. Germline CDR1 LGHNA, CDR2 YSLEER. V was pared by 0 bases and J by 2 bases, with 2 bases of the junction left unmatched. The CDR3 length is 18 residues. In nucleotides, the CDR3 is TGCGCCAGCAGCCAAGAGGGACTAGCGGGGGGGCCCACAGATACGCAGTATTTT. Its protein is CASSQEGLAGGPTDTQYF.

Turning to this clonotype: A read error is possible here, since a much larger clone lies one base away. The chain is built from TRBV3-1 and TRBJ2-5, with a tentative D call TRBD2 (5 bases). Germline assignment: CDR1 LGHDT and CDR2 YNNKEL (reference sequence). There are 15 residues in the CDR3. CDR3 DNA: TGTGCCGGCAGCCAAGATCGTCCTAGCCTGGAGACCCAGTACTTC. Translation gives CAGSQDRPSLETQYF.

This clonotype came up many times. This sequence joins TRBV30 and TRBJ2-7, with D possibly being TRBD2 (6 bases). The CDR3 loop spans 11 amino acids. Trimming took off 2 bases at V and 6 bases at J, with 8 bases between the two ends. Germline V lookup: CDR1 GTSNPN, CDR2 SVGIG (reference sequence). As DNA, the CDR3 is TGTGCCTGGAGTATCGGGGGCGAGCAGTACTTC. Amino acid sequence: CAWSIGGEQYF.

The rearrangement links TRBV9 to TRBJ2-3; D is uncertain. The length of the CDR3 is 13 residues. Germline assignment: CDR1 SGDLS and CDR2 YYNGEE. Trimming took off 3 bases at V and 3 bases at J, with 8 bases between the two ends. CDR3 residues: CASSGSYTDTQYF. The CDR3 nucleotides are TGTGCCAGCAGCGGTAGCTATACAGATACGCAGTATTTT.

Concerning this clonotype: A much larger clone sits a single nucleotide away, making a read error possible. The chain uses TRBV5-8 and TRBJ2-1; D is ambiguous. Germline V gene lookup returns CDR1 SGHTS and CDR2 YDEGEE. CDR3 length equals 15 residues. The CDR3 sequence: CVSSWPGPDYNEQFF. The CDR3, as DNA: TGTGTCAGCAGCTGGCCGGGCCCAGACTACAATGAGCAGTTCTTC.

This clonotype was seen only once. The rearrangement uses TRBV11-2 and TRBJ2-1, with D perhaps matching TRBD2 (6 bases). This CDR3 spans 17 amino acids. V gave up 3 bases and J gave up 8 bases, with 23 bases separating them. The germline CDR1 and CDR2 sequences are SGHAT and FQNNGV. CDR3 residues: CASSLLLGTPAFDEQFF. CDR3 nucleotides: TGTGCCAGCAGCTTGTTACTCGGGACTCCGGCATTCGATGAGCAGTTCTTC.

Concerning this clonotype: A much more abundant neighbour one base away suggests this may be a read error. The J gene is TRBJ2-7, the V gene TRBV27, with 10 bases aligning to TRBD1. Trimming at V came to 4 bases and at J to 9 bases, leaving 15 bases not matched to a gene. CDR1 and CDR2 (germline): MNHEY, SMNVEV (reference sequence). CDR3 size: 16 residues. Written as DNA, the CDR3 is TGTGCCAGCAGTTCCGGGACAGGGGTACCCGCCCACGGGCAGTACTTC. This translates into CASSSGTGVPAHGQYF.

This clonotype was seen many times. The rearrangement uses TRBV6-2 or TRBV6-3 and TRBJ2-5; no reliable D call. The CDR3 length is 14 residues. The germline CDR1 and CDR2 sequences are MNHEY and SVGEGT. V lost 2 bases and J 1 base, leaving 8 bases between the germline ends. CDR3 in amino acids: CASSYLPIQETQYF. The CDR3 nucleotides read TGTGCCAGCAGTTACCTCCCCATCCAAGAGACCCAGTACTTC.

This clonotype was recorded at least ten times. This sequence joins TRBV7-9 and TRBJ2-3; TRBD1 matches at 9 bases. The V and J ends lost 5 bases and 4 bases, in that order; junction bases with no gene match: 7. Germline V gene lookup returns CDR1 SEHNR and CDR2 FQNEAQ (reference sequence). The CDR3 extends over 15 amino acids. The CDR3 sequence: CASSPRDRAADTQYF. The CDR3 nucleotides are TGTGCCAGCAGCCCCCGGGACAGGGCGGCAGATACGCAGTATTTT.

This clonotype was counted at least ten times. CDR3 amino acids: CASSYSGLAGVGEQYF. The CDR3, as DNA: TGTGCCAGCAGTTACTCCGGACTAGCGGGAGTCGGAGAGCAGTACTTC. This chain connects TRBV6-5 to TRBJ2-7, with 13 bases identical to TRBD2. J was trimmed by 7 bases and V by 0 bases; bases with no gene match: 6. Germline values: CDR1 MNHEY, CDR2 SVGAGI. The length of the CDR3 is 16 residues.

This clonotype was seen repeatedly, ten times or more. The J gene is TRBJ1-6, the V gene TRBV27; D unclear. Germline CDR1 is MNHEY and CDR2 is SMNVEV (reference sequence). CDR3 length: 19 amino acids. V shed 5 bases and J shed 9 bases, with 29 bases lying between them. DNA for the CDR3: TGTGCCAGCAGTGCCCACATGAGATCCCGCACAGTATTTTCTTCACCCCTCCACTTT. Amino acids: CASSAHMRSRTVFSSPLHF.

V usage is TRBV20-1 and J usage is TRBJ2-3; a weak D match, TRBD1 (6 bases). The V end lost 6 bases, the J end lost 1 base, and 17 bases lay between the germline ends. The CDR3 has 15 residues. Germline CDR1 and CDR2: DFQATT and SNEGSKA (reference sequence). As DNA, the CDR3 is TGCAGTGCGCCTGCGTGGGACAAGGGCACAGATACGCAGTATTTT. It is translated as CSAPAWDKGTDTQYF.

The chain has TRBV7-9 and TRBJ1-1; TRBD1 might be the D (6 bases). With 1 base removed from V and 0 bases from J, the gap between germline ends came to 6 bases. CDR3 length equals 14 residues. Germline-derived CDR1 and CDR2 are SEHNR and FQNEAQ (reference sequence). The CDR3 region has the DNA TGTGCCAGCAGCTTAGGGACAGTGAACACTGAAGCTTTCTTT. Protein product: CASSLGTVNTEAFF.

This rearrangement joins TRBV19 to TRBJ2-1, with TRBD1 matching 7 bases. This CDR3 comprises 16 residues. Germline assignment: CDR1 LNHDA and CDR2 SQIVND (reference sequence). V shed 3 bases, J shed 6 bases, and the junction held 11 bases outside the gene matches. Here the CDR3 DNA reads TGTGCCAGTAGTATTTTAGGGACAGCGTACGGCAATGAGCAGTTCTTC. Protein sequence: CASSILGTAYGNEQFF.

At least ten counts were recorded for this clonotype. The CDR3 sequence is CASSQEVSGANVLTF. CDR3 sequence (DNA): TGCGCCAGCAGCCAAGAAGTGTCCGGGGCCAACGTCCTGACTTTC. The chain is built from TRBV4-3 and TRBJ2-6; D remains unclear. Germline lookup yields CDR1 LGHNA and CDR2 YSLEER. Trimming took off 0 bases at V and 4 bases at J, with 7 bases between the two ends. This CDR3 is 15 amino acids long.

The V call is TRBV11-2, the J call TRBJ2-1; 9 nucleotides match TRBD1. The CDR3 is 15 residues long. V shed 5 bases and J 5 bases; nucleotides not matched to a gene: 7. Germline-derived CDR1 and CDR2 are SGHAT and FQNNGV. Here the CDR3 reads CASSGWTGEDNEQFF. CDR3 nucleotide sequence: TGTGCCAGCAGCGGTTGGACAGGGGAGGACAATGAGCAGTTCTTC.

This clonotype appeared a few times. The genes are TRBV6-5 and TRBJ2-3; 12 bases fit TRBD1. J lost 2 bases, V lost 1 base, and 4 bases had no gene match. Germline CDR1 reads MNHEY; CDR2 reads SVGAGI. The length of the CDR3 is 17 residues. CDR3 amino acids: CASSYLGQGAATDTQYF. CDR3 DNA: TGTGCCAGCAGTTACTTGGGACAGGGGGCGGCCACAGATACGCAGTATTTT.

A few counts support this clonotype. This chain uses TRBV29-1 with TRBJ2-7, with D tentatively TRBD1 or TRBD2 (5 bases each). V was shortened by 4 bases and J by 3 bases, with 13 bases between the two germline ends. There are 13 residues in the CDR3. In germline, CDR1 is SQVTM, CDR2 ANQGSEA. The CDR3 region is CSVGGRRDYEQYF. The CDR3 coding sequence is TGCAGCGTTGGGGGGAGAAGGGACTACGAGCAGTACTTC.